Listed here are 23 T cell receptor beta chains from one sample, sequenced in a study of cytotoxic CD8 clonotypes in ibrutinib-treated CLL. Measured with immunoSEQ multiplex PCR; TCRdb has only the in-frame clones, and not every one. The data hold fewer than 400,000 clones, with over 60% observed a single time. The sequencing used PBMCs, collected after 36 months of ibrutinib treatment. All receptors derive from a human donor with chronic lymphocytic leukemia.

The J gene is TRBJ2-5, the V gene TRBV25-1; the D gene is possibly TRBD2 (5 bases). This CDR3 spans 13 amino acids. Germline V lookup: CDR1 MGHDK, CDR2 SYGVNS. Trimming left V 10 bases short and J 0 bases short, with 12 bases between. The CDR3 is CATGLSYQETQYF. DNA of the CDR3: TGTGCCACCGGACTGTCGTACCAAGAGACCCAGTACTTC.

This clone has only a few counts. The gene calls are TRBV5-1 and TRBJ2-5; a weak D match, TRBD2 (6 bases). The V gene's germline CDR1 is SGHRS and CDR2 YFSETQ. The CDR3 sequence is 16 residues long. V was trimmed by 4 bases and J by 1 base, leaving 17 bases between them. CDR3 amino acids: CASSRVSSGAQETQYF. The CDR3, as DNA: TGCGCCAGCAGCCGCGTAAGTTCGGGAGCCCAAGAGACCCAGTACTTC.

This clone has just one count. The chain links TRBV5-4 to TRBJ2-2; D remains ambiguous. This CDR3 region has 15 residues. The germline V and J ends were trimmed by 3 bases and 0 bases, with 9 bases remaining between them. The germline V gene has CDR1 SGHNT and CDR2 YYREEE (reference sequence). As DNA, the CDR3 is TGTGCCAGCAGCTCCGAGCTGTCGAACACCGGGGAGCTGTTTTTT. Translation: CASSSELSNTGELFF.

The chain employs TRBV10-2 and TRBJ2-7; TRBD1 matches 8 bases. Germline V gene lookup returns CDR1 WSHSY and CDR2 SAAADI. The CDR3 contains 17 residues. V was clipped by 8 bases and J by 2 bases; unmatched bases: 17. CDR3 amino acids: CASLGASRGRGTYEQYF. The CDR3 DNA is TGCGCCAGCCTAGGGGCCTCCAGGGGGCGCGGGACCTACGAGCAGTACTTC.

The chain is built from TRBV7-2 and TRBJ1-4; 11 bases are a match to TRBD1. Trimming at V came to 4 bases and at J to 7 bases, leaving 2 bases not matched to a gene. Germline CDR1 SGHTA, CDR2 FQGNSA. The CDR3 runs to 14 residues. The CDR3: CASSWGQGVEKLFF. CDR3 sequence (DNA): TGTGCCAGCAGCTGGGGACAGGGGGTTGAAAAACTGTTTTTT.

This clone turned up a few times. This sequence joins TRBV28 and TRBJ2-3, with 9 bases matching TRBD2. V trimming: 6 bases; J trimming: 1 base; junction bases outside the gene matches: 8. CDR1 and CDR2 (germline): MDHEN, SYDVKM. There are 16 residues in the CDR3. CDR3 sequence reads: CASRTLAGWGTDTQYF. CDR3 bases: TGTGCCAGCAGGACTCTAGCGGGGTGGGGCACAGATACGCAGTATTTT.

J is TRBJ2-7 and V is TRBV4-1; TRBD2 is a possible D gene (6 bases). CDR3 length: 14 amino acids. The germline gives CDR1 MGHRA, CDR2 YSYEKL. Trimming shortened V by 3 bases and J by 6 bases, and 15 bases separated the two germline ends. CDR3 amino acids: CASSQRGGVGEQYF. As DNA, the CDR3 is TGCGCCAGCAGCCAGAGGGGCGGGGTAGGCGAGCAGTACTTC.

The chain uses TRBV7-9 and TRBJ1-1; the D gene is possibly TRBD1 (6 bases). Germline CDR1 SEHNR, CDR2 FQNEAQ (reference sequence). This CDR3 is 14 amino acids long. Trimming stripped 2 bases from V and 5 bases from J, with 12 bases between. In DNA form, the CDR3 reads TGTGCCAGCAGCTTAACGCGGGACAATACTGAAGCTTTCTTT. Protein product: CASSLTRDNTEAFF.

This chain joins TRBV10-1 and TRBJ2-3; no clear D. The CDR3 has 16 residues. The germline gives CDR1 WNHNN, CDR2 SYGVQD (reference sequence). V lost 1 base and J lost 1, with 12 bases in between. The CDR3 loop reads CASSEFFGAGTDTQYF. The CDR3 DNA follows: TGCGCCAGCAGTGAGTTCTTCGGTGCCGGCACAGATACGCAGTATTTT.

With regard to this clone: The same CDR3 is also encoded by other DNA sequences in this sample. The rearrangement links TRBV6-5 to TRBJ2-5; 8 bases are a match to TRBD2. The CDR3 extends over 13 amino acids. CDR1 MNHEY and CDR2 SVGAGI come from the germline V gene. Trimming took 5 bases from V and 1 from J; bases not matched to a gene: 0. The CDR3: CASSRGGQETQYF. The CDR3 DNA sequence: TGTGCCAGCAGTCGGGGGGGCCAAGAGACCCAGTACTTC.

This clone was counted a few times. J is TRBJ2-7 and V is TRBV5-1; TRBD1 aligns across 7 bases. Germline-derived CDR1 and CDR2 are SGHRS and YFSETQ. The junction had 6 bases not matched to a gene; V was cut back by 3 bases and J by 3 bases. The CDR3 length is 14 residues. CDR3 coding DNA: TGCGCCAGCAGCTCCCGGACAGGTGTCTACGAGCAGTACTTC. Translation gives CASSSRTGVYEQYF. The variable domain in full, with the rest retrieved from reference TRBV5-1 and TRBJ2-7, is KAGVTQTPRYLIKTRGQQVTLSCSPISGHRSVSWYQQTPGQGLQFLFEYFSETQRNKGNFPGRFSGRQFSNSRSEMNVSTLELGDSALYLCASSSRTGVYEQYFGPGTRLTVT.

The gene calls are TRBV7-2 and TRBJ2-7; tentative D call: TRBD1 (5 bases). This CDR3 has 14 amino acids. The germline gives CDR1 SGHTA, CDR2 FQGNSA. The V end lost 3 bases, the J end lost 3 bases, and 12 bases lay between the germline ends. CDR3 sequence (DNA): TGTGCCAGCAGCTTTTCAGGGTCCCTCTACGAGCAGTACTTC. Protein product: CASSFSGSLYEQYF.

The chain's CDR3 is CASSVQASHTLSDTQYF. CDR3 sequence (DNA): TGTGCCAGCAGCGTACAAGCTAGCCATACGCTATCAGATACGCAGTATTTT. J is TRBJ2-3 and V is TRBV9, with D possibly TRBD2 on 5 matching bases. V was clipped by 1 base and J by 4 bases, with 19 bases between them. The CDR3 extends over 17 amino acids. CDR1 and CDR2 (germline): SGDLS, YYNGEE. Together with reference TRBV9 and TRBJ2-3, the CDR3 gives the full variable domain: DSGVTQTPKHLITATGQRVTLRCSPRSGDLSVYWYQQSLDQGLQFLIQYYNGEERAKGNILERFSAQQFPDLHSELNLSSLELGDSALYFCASSVQASHTLSDTQYFGPGTRLTVL.

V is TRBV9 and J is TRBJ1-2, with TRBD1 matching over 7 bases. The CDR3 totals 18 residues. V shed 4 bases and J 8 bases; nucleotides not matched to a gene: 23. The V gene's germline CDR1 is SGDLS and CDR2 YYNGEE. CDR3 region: CASSLLEDRRPGCWGYTF. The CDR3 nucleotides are TGTGCCAGCAGCCTCCTTGAGGACAGGAGGCCAGGCTGCTGGGGCTACACCTTC.

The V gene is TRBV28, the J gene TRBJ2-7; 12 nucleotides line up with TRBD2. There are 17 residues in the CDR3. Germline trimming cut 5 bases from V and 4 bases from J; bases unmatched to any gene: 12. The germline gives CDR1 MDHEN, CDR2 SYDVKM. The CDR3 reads CASSQSRASGRGYEQYF. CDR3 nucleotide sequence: TGTGCCAGCAGTCAATCCCGGGCTAGCGGGAGGGGTTACGAGCAGTACTTC. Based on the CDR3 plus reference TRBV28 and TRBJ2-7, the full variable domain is DVKVTQSSRYLVKRTGEKVFLECVQDMDHENMFWYRQDPGLGLRLIYFSYDVKMKEKGDIPEGYSVSREKKERFSLILESASTNQTSMYLCASSQSRASGRGYEQYFGPGTRLTVT.

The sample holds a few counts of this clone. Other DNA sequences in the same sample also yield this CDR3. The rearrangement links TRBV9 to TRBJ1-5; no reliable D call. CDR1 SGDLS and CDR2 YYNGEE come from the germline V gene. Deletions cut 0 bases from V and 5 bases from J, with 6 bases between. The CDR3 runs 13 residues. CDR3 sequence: CASSVDRDQPQHF. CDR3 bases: TGTGCCAGCAGCGTAGACCGGGATCAGCCCCAGCATTTT.

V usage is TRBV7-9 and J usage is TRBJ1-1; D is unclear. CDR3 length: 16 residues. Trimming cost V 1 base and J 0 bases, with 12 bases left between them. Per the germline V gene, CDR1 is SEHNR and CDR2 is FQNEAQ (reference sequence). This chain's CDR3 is CASSLGRSGMNTEAFF. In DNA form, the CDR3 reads TGTGCCAGCAGCTTAGGTCGTTCAGGTATGAACACTGAAGCTTTCTTT. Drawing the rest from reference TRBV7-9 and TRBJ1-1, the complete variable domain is DTGVSQNPRHKITKRGQNVTFRCDPISEHNRLYWYRQTLGQGPEFLTYFQNEAQLEKSRLLSDRFSAERPKGSFSTLEIQRTEQGDSAMYLCASSLGRSGMNTEAFFGQGTRLTVV.

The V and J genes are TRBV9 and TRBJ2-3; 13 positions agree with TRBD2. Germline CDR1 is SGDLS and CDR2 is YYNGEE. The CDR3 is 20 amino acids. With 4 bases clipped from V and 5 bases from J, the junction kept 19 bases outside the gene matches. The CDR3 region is CASSPMTGGAGLAGLDTQYF. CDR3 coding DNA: TGTGCCAGCAGCCCAATGACAGGGGGCGCGGGACTAGCGGGATTAGATACGCAGTATTTT.

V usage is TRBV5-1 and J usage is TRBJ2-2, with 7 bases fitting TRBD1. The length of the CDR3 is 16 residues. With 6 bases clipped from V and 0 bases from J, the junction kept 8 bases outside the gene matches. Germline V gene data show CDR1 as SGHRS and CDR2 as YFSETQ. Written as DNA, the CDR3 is TGCGCCAGCACCATTTTAGGGGGCTCGAACACCGGGGAGCTGTTTTTT. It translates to CASTILGGSNTGELFF.

This chain's CDR3 is CASSRLAGTNTGELFF. The CDR3 region has the DNA TGTGCCAGCAGTAGACTAGCGGGAACGAACACCGGGGAGCTGTTTTTT. The rearrangement uses TRBV2 and TRBJ2-2; TRBD2 matches 11 bases. The CDR3 covers 16 residues. Per the germline V gene, CDR1 is SNHLY and CDR2 is FYNNEI. After removal of 5 bases from V and 0 bases from J, the junction contained 2 bases not matched to a gene. Full variable domain (missing parts from reference TRBV2 and TRBJ2-2): EPEVTQTPSHQVTQMGQEVILRCVPISNHLYFYWYRQILGQKVEFLVSFYNNEISEKSEIFDDQFSVERPDGSNFTLKIRSTKLEDSAMYFCASSRLAGTNTGELFFGEGSRLTVL.

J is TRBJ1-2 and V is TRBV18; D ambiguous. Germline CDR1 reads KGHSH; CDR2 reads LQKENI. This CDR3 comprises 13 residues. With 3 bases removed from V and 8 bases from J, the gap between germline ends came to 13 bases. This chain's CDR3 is CASSPKYETGYTF. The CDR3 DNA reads TGTGCCAGCTCACCCAAGTATGAGACCGGCTACACCTTC.

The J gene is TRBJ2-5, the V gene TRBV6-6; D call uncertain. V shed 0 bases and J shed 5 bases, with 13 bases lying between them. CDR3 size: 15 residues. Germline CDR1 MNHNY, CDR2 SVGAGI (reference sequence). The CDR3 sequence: CASSYSTAAIETQYF. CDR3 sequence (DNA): TGTGCCAGCAGTTACTCGACCGCAGCGATCGAGACCCAGTACTTC.

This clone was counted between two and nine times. CDR3 bases: TGTGCCAGCAGCCAAGGGGTGGTCTACGAGCAGTACTTC. As protein: CASSQGVVYEQYF. The rearrangement uses TRBV4-2 and TRBJ2-7, with unresolved D. There are 13 residues in the CDR3. The V and J ends lost 1 base and 3 bases respectively, with 7 bases between them. Germline V CDR1 and CDR2: LGHNA, YNFKEQ.